This TCR beta chain was found in a study of OX40 agonist ivuxolimab in advanced cancers. Only one count was recorded for this clone. This CDR3 has 14 amino acids. V was shortened by 2 bases and J by 1 base, with 6 bases between the two germline ends. Germline lookup yields CDR1 MNHEY and CDR2 SMNVEV (reference sequence). Profiled with immunoSEQ multiplex PCR; TCRdb holds only in-frame clones, not every one. The sample includes tens of thousands of clones, over 75% of them seen just once. The V gene is TRBV27, the J gene TRBJ2-1; no reliable D call. The TCR comes from an adult with an advanced solid tumor such as melanoma, head and neck, liver or kidney cancer. Sequenced material: CD4+ or CD8+ T cells sorted from blood, taken in a trial of the OX40 agonist ivuxolimab. As DNA, the CDR3 is TGTGCCAGCAGTTTAATTTCTTCCTACAATGAGCAGTTCTTC. It codes for CASSLISSYNEQFF.